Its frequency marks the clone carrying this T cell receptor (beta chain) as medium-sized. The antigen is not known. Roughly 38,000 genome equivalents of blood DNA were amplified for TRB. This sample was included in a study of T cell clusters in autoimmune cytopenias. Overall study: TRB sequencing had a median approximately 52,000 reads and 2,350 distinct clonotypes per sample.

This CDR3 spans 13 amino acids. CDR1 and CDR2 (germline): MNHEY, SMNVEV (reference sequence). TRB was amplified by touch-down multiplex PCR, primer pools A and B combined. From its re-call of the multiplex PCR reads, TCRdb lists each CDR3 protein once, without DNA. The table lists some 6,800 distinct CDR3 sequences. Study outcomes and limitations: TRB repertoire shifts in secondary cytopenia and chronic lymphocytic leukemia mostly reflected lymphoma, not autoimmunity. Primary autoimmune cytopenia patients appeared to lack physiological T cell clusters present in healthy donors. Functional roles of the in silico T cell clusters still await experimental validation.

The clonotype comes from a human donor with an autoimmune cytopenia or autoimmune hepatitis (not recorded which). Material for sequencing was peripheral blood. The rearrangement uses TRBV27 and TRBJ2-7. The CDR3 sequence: CASSFRGLREQYF.